One T cell receptor (beta chain) is described in this entry. TCRdb re-analyzed the 5' RACE reads; it lists each CDR3 protein once, without DNA. The record lists about 140,000 distinct CDR3 sequences, of which the ten most abundant hold 12%. The data stem from a study of T cells expressing NK-cell markers. Germline V lookup: CDR1 LGHDT, CDR2 YNNKEL (reference sequence). The CDR3 has 13 residues. This clonotype originated in a man between 18 and 29 years old in good health. This chain links TRBV3-1 with TRBJ2-7. The sequenced sample was blood T cells: a sorted CD56 or NKG2C T cell subset, CD4+ or CD8+ T cells, or bulk PBMC T cells (not recorded which). The CDR3 protein is CASTAENSYEQYF.